This T cell receptor (beta chain) was sequenced in a study of control samples from healthy donors and cancer patients. Here immunoSEQ multiplex PCR was the method, and the copy in TCRdb shows in-frame clones only, minus some. Of 400,000 to 500,000 clones listed, around nine tenths are singletons. This CDR3 has 13 residues. V was trimmed by 5 bases and J by 7 bases, leaving 14 bases between them. Germline values: CDR1 MNHEY, CDR2 SVGEGT. This clone was counted a single time. The specimen was PBMCs. This receptor was taken from a man aged 35-49 years with head and neck cancer. This chain connects TRBV6-2 or TRBV6-3 to TRBJ1-1, with D possibly TRBD1 on 6 matching bases. For the CDR3, the DNA is TGTGCCAGCAGTCATCAGGGGTCAGGTGAAGCTTTCTTT. Its protein is CASSHQGSGEAFF.